The text below deals with one TCR beta chain. Its antigen is currently not known. Per-base quality was not reported, and no clone a single base away is much larger than it. Thawed PBMCs were FACS-sorted into unstimulated Tregs (CD4+CD25+CD127-), CD4+ non-Tregs (CD4+CD25-), CD4 cells and CD8 cells. Blood from healthy controls was obtained either as purchased buffy coats or from healthy volunteers. Healthy control blood was processed to PBMCs by Ficoll density gradient and cryopreserved, and patient PBMCs were collected before and after transplant. The data are from a study of Tregs in tolerant kidney transplant recipients (dated by TCRdb to between 2017 and 2020). A note on the overall study: The study used TCRbeta sequencing to identify donor-specific regulatory T cells before combined kidney and bone marrow transplantation, then tracked those cells after transplant. Several methods of expanding Tregs specific for an allogeneic donor were compared by TCRbeta repertoire sequencing in a few healthy controls. The full study reports these points: Biological reproducibility was not examined directly, but technical replication error appeared to be minimal. Expanding Tregs with activated donor B cells appeared to identify the most biologically relevant and donor-specific TCRbeta repertoire. Because only a small number of patients were included, the study had limitations, and the results will need to be validated in larger populations as well as under other immunosuppression protocols.

The CDR3 runs 15 residues from the cysteine to the phenylalanine. Only the CDR3 part of the read is kept: 45 bases, read in frame from the first base. V is pruned by 6 bases and J by 6 bases, leaving 14 bases of the junction without a gene match. For CDR1 and CDR2, the germline V gene (reference sequence) lists GTSNPN and SVGIG. For TCRbeta CDR3 sequencing, genomic DNA from the sorted cells was extracted using the QIAGEN DNeasy Blood and Tissue Kit. High-throughput TCRbeta CDR3 sequencing, which included PCR amplification with bias correction and internal controls, was done commercially through immunoSEQ. The authors' pipeline ran thus. A unique productive TCRbeta sequence was defined by the CDR3 nucleotide sequence when primers matched, and otherwise by the CDR3 amino acid sequence together with the Vbeta and Jbeta genes. To correct for sorting error, sequences found in more than one sorted population at a frequency ratio of 2:1 or less were discarded, and the remaining shared sequences were assigned to the population with the higher frequency. A sequence counted as donor-reactive if, in CFSE-low cells, the sequence had a frequency of at least 0.01% and was expanded at least 5-fold compared with unstimulated cells. Jensen-Shannon divergence, calculated on the top 100 TCRbeta sequences ranked by frequency, was used to quantify repertoire divergence. For any sample with multiple sequencing runs, sorting error was corrected in each run separately before the runs were pooled. Entries here come from immuneACCESS through TCRdb and include only in-frame sequences with V and J called. Some clones fail to appear in such tables; in the studies checked, an unresolved V gene covers under half of the shortfall, and the cause of the remainder is unknown. For V, J and clone size, that table is used; D and trimming come from the DNA. Here the sample has 100,000 to 150,000 clones; 92% occur a single time. The top ten hold roughly 0.63% of the sample.

The rearrangement joined TRBV30 to TRBJ1-1; TRBD1 agrees with 9 junctional bases. The sample taken for sequencing was CD4+ T cells from blood. This clonotype was obtained from a human donor in good health. The CDR3 reads as follows: CACYSGQGVSAEAFF. The nucleotide sequence is given as TGTGCCTGTTATTCGGGACAGGGCGTGTCGGCTGAAGCTTTCTTT.